The entry below describes one TCR beta chain. The CDR3 end is not reached by the read, which stops 3 residues before it; the germline J gene fills it in. This entry comes from a study of T cells in women clearing cervical HPV infection. CDR1 SGHRS and CDR2 YFSETQ come from the germline V gene. Germline trimming cut 4 bases from V and 1 base from J; bases unmatched to any gene: 4. The length of the CDR3 is 16 residues. Some clones are missing from TCRdb's copy, which holds only in-frame ones; the method was immunoSEQ multiplex PCR. Across 45,000 to 55,000 clones, the top ten clones capture under 2% of the sample.

The receptor was derived from a woman between 18 and 70 years old with a cervical HPV16 infection that either progressed to CIN3+ or cleared (not recorded which). The rearrangement links TRBV5-1 to TRBJ2-5; 13 positions match TRBD2. Material: blood buffy coat. The DNA read from the CDR3 is TGCGCCAGCAGCGCTACTAGCGGGGGGGCCCAAGAGACC. Protein: CASSATSGGAQET. The full CDR3 reads CASSATSGGAQETQYF.